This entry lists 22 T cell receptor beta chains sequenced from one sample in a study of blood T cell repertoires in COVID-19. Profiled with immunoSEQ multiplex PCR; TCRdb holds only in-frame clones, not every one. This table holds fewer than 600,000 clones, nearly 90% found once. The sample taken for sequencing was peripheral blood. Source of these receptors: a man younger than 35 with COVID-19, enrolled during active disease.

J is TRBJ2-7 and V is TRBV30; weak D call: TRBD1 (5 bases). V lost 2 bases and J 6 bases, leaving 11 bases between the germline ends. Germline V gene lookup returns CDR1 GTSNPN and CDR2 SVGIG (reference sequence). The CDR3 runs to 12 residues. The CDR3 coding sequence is TGTGCCTGGAGTACACAGGTCCGCGAGCAGTACTTC. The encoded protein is CAWSTQVREQYF.

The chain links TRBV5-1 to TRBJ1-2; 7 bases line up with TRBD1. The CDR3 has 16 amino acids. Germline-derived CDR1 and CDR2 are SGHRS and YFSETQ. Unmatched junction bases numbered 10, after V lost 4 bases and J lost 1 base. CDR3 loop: CASSRGGQEINYGYTF. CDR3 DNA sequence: TGCGCCAGCAGCCGGGGCGGACAGGAGATTAACTATGGCTACACCTTC. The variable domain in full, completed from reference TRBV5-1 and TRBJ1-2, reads KAGVTQTPRYLIKTRGQQVTLSCSPISGHRSVSWYQQTPGQGLQFLFEYFSETQRNKGNFPGRFSGRQFSNSRSEMNVSTLELGDSALYLCASSRGGQEINYGYTFGSGTRLTVV.

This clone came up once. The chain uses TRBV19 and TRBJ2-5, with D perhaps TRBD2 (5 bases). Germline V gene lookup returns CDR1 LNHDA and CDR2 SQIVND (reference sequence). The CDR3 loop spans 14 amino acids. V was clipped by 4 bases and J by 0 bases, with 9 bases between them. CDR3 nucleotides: TGTGCCAGTAGTAAGGTCGGGGACCAAGAGACCCAGTACTTC. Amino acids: CASSKVGDQETQYF.

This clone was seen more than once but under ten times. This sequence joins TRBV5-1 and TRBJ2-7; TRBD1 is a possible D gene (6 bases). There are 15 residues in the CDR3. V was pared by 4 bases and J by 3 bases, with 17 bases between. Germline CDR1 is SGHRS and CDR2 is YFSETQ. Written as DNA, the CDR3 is TGCGCCAGCAGCGGTCGGCAGGGGTTAAACTACGAGCAGTACTTC. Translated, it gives CASSGRQGLNYEQYF.

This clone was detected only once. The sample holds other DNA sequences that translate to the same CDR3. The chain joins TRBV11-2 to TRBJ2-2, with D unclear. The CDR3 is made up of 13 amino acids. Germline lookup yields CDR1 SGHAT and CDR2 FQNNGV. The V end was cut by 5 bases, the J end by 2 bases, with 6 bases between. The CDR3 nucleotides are TGTGCCAGCAGCCCAACAAACACCGGGGAGCTGTTTTTT. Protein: CASSPTNTGELFF.

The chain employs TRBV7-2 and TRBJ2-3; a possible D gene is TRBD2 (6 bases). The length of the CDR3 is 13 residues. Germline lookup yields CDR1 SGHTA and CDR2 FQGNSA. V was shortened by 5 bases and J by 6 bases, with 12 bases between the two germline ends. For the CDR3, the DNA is TGTGCCAGCAGCCCACATCTAGCGGATACGCAGTATTTT. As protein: CASSPHLADTQYF.

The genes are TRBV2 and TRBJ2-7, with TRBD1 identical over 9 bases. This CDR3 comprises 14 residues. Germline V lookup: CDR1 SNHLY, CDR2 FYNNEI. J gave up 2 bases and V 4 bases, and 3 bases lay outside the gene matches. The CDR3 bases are TGTGCCAGCAGTGCAGGACAGGGGACCTACGAGCAGTACTTC. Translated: CASSAGQGTYEQYF.

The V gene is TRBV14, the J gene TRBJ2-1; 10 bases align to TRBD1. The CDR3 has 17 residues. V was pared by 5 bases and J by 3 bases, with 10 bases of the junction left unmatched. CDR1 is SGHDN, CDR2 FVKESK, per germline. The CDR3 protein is CASSGHGGDRGYNEQFF. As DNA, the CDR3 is TGTGCCAGCAGCGGTCACGGCGGGGACAGGGGCTACAATGAGCAGTTCTTC.

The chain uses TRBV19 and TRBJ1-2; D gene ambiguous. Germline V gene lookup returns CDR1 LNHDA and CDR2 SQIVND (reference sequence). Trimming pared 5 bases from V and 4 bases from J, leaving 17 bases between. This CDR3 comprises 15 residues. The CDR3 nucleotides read TGTGCCAGTAGTCGCGGGAACATAGAATCCTATGGCTACACCTTC. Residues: CASSRGNIESYGYTF.

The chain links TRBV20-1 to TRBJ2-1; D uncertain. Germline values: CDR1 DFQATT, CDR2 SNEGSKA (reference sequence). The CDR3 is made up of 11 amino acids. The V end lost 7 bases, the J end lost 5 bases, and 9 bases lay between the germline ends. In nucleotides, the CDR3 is TGCAGTGTATACTTCAACAATGAGCAGTTCTTC. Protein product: CSVYFNNEQFF.

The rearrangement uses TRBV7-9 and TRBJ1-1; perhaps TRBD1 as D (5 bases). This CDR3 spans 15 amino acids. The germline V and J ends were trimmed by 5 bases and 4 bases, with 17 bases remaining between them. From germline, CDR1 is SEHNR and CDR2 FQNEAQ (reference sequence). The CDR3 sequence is CASSTGGDGSTEAFF. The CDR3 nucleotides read TGTGCCAGCAGCACGGGGGGGGACGGGTCCACTGAAGCTTTCTTT. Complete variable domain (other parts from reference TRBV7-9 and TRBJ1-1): DTGVSQNPRHKITKRGQNVTFRCDPISEHNRLYWYRQTLGQGPEFLTYFQNEAQLEKSRLLSDRFSAERPKGSFSTLEIQRTEQGDSAMYLCASSTGGDGSTEAFFGQGTRLTVV.

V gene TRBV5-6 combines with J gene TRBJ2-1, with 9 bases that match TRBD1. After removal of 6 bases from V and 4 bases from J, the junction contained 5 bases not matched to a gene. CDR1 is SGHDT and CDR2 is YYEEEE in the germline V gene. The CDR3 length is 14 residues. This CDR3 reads CASTRDREYNEQFF. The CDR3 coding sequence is TGTGCCAGCACCCGGGACAGGGAATACAATGAGCAGTTCTTC.

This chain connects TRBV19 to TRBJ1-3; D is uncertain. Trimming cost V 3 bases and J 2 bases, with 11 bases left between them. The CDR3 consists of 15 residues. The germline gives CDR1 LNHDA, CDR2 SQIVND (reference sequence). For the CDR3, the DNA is TGTGCCAGTAGTATCGCCTCGGTAGCTGGAAACACCATATATTTT. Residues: CASSIASVAGNTIYF.

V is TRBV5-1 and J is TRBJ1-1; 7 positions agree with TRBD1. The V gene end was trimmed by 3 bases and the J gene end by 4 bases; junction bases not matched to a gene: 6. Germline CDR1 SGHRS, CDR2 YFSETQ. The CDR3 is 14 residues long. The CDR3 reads CASSYQQGSTEAFF. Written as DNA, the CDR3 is TGCGCCAGCAGCTATCAACAGGGGAGCACTGAAGCTTTCTTT.

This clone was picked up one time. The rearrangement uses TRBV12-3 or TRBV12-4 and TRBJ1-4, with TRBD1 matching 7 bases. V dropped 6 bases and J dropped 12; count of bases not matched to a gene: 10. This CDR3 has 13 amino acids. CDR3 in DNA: TGTGCCAGCAGCCGGGACAGTTTCGGAGAACTGTTTTTT. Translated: CASSRDSFGELFF.

The CDR3 DNA follows: TGCGCCAGCAGCTTGGACGAGTTGACTCGTTACAATGAGCAGTTCTTC. Translating gives CASSLDELTRYNEQFF. V gene TRBV5-1 combines with J gene TRBJ2-1; D call uncertain. From germline, CDR1 is SGHRS and CDR2 YFSETQ. This CDR3 comprises 16 residues. Trimming cost V 0 bases and J 4 bases, with 14 bases left between them.

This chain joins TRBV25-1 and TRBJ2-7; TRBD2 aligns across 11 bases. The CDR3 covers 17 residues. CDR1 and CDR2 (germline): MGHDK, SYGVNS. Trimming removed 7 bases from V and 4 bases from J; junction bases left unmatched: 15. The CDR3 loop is CASTNGGSGRAGYEQYF. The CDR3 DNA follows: TGTGCCAGCACGAACGGGGGTAGCGGGAGGGCCGGGTACGAGCAGTACTTC.

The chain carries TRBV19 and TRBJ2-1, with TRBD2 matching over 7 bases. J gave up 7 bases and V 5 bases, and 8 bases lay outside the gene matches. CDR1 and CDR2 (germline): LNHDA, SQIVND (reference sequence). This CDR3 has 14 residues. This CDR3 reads CASSLGLRGNEQFF. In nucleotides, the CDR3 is TGTGCCAGTAGTCTAGGGTTGCGGGGGAATGAGCAGTTCTTC.

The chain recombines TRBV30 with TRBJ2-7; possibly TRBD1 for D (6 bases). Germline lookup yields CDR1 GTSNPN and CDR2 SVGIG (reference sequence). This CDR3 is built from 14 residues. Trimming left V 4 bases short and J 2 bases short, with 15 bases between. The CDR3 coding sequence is TGTGCCTGGATCTCTCACAGGGACCCCTACGAGCAGTACTTC. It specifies CAWISHRDPYEQYF.

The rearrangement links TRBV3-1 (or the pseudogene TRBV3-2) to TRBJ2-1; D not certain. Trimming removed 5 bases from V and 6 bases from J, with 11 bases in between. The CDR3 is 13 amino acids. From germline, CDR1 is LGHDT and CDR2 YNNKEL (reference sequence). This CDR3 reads CASSSPFSNEQFF. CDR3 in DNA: TGTGCCAGCAGCAGTCCTTTTAGCAATGAGCAGTTCTTC.

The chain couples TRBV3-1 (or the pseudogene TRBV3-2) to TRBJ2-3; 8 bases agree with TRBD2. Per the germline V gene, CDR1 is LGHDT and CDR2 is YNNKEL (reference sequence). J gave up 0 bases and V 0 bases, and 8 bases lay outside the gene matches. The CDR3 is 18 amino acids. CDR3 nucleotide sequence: TGTGCCAGCAGCCAAGAGTTCTGGCGGGGGGCTAGCACAGATACGCAGTATTTT. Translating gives CASSQEFWRGASTDTQYF.

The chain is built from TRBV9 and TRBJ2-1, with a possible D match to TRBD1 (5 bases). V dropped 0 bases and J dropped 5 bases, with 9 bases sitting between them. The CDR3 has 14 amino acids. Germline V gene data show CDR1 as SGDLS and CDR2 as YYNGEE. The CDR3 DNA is TGTGCCAGCAGCGTAGTCGAAGGGGACAATGAGCAGTTCTTC. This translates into CASSVVEGDNEQFF.